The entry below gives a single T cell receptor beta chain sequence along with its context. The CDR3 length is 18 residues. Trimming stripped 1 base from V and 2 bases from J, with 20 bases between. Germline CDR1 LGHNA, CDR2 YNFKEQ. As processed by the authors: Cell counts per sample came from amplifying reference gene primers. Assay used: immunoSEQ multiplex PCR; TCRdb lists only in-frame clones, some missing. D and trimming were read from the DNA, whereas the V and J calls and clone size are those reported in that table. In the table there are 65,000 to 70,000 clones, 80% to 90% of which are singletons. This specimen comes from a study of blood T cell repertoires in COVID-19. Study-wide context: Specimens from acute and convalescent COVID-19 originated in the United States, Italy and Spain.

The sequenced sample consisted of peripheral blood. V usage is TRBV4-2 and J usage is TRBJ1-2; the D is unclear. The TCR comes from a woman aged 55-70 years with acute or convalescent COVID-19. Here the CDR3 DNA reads TGTGCCAGCAGCCAAGTTTGGGTCGTTGAGGGTTTGAACTATGGCTACACCTTC. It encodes CASSQVWVVEGLNYGYTF.